This TCR beta chain was documented in a study of T cells in tuberculosis. Across the whole study: Within 7 days of starting treatment, or before, PBMC were stored.

Profiled with immunoSEQ multiplex PCR; TCRdb holds only in-frame clones, not every one. The sample holds about 34,000 clones; 93% are singletons and the top ten take over 10%. Study-wide points: GMM-specific TCRs were nearer to active tuberculosis alpha repertoires, suggesting expansion.

Time point noted: new active TB diagnosis, blood taken before or within 7 days of starting treatment. The germline CDR1 and CDR2 sequences are SGHDT and YYEEEE. V was shortened by 1 base and J by 7 bases, with 14 bases between the two germline ends. The CDR3 totals 15 residues. Details on this clone: Its matching antigen is unknown.

The chain joins TRBV5-6 to TRBJ1-4, with D possibly matching TRBD1 (5 bases). The starting material was PBMCs, obtained at tuberculosis diagnosis. The clonotype originates from an adult with tuberculosis. Written as DNA, the CDR3 is TGTGCCAGCAGCTTGTATCGGGGGAACGGTGAAAAACTGTTTTTT. Its protein product is CASSLYRGNGEKLFF.